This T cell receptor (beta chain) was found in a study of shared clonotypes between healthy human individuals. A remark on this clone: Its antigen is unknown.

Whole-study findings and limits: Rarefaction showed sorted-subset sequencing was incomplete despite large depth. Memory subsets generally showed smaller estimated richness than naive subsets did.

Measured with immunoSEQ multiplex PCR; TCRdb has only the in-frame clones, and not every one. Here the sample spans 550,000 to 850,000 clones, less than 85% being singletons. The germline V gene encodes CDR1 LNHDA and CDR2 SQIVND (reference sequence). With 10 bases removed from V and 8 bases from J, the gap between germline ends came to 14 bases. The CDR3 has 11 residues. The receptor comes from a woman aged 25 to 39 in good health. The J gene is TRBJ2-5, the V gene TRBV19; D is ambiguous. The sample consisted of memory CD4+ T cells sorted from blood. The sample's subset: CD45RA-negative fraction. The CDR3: CATGPGSTQYF. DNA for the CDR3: TGTGCCACCGGACCTGGTTCAACCCAGTACTTC.